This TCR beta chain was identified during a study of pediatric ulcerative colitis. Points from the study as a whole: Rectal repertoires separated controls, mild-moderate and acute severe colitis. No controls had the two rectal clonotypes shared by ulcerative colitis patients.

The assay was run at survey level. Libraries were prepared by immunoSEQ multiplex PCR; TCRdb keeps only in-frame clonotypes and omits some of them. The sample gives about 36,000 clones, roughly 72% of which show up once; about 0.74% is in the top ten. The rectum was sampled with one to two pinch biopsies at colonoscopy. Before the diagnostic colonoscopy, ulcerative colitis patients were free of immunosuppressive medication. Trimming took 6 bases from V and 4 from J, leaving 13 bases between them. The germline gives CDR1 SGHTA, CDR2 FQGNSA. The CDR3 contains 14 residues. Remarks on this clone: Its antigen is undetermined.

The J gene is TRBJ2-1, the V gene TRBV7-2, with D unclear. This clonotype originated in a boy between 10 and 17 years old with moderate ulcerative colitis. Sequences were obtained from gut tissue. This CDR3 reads CASSFVRAYNEQFF. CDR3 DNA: TGTGCCAGCAGTTTCGTAAGGGCATACAATGAGCAGTTCTTC. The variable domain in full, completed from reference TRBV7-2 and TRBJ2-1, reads GAGVSQSPSNKVTEKGKDVELRCDPISGHTALYWYRQSLGQGLEFLIYFQGNSAPDKSGLPSDRFSAERTGGSVSTLTIQRTQQEDSAVYLCASSFVRAYNEQFFGPGTRLTVL.